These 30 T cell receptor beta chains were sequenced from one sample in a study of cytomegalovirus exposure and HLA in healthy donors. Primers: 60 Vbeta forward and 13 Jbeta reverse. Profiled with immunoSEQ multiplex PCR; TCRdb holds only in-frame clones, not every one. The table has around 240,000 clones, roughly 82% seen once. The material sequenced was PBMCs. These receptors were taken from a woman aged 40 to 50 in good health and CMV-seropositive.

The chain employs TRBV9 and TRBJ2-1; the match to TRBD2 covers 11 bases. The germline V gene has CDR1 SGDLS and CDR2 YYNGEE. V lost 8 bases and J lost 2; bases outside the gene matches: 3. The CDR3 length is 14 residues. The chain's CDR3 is CASSLAGAYNEQFF. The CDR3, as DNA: TGTGCCAGTTCACTAGCGGGAGCCTACAATGAGCAGTTCTTC.

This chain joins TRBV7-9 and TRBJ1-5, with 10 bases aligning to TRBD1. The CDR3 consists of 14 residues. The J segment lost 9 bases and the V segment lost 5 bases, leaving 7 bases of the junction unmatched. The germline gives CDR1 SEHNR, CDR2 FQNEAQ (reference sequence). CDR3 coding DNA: TGTGCCAGCAGCGGACAGGGGGTTCCTTCGCCCCAGCATTTT. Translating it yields CASSGQGVPSPQHF.

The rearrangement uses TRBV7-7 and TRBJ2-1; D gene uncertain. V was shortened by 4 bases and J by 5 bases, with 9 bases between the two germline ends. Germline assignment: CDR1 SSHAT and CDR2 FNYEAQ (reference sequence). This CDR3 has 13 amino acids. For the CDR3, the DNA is TGTGCCAGCAGCTCTCCCGCGGACAATGAGCAGTTCTTC. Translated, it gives CASSSPADNEQFF.

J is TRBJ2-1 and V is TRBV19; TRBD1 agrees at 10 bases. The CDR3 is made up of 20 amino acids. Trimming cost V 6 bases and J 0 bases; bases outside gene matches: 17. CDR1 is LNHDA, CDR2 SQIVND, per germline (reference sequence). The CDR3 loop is CASSHTAGQGLAGSYNEQFF. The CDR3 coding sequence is TGTGCCAGTAGCCATACAGCGGGACAGGGGCTCGCCGGCTCCTACAATGAGCAGTTCTTC.

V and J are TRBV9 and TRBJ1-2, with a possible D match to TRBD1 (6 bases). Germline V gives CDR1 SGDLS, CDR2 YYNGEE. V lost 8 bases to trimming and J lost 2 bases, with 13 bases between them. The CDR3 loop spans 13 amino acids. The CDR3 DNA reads TGTGCCAGTGGTAGTACAGGGAACTATGGCTACACCTTC. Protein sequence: CASGSTGNYGYTF.

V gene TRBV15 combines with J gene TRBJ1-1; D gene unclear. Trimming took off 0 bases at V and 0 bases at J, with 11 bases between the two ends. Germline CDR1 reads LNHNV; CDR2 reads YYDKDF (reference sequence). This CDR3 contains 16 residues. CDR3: CATSRDRGALNTEAFF. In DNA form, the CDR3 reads TGTGCCACCAGCAGAGATCGAGGAGCCCTGAACACTGAAGCTTTCTTT.

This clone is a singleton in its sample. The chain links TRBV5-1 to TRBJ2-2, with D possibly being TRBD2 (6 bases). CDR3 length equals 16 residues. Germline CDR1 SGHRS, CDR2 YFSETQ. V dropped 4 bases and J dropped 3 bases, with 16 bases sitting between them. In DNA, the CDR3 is TGCGCCAGCAGCGGGGGGACTCGGAGGGACACCGGGGAGCTGTTTTTT. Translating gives CASSGGTRRDTGELFF.

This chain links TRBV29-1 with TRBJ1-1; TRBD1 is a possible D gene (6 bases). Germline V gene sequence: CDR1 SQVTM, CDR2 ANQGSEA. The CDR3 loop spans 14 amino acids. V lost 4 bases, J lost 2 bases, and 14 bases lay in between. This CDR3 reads CSVVRGASNTEAFF. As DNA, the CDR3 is TGCAGCGTTGTTCGGGGGGCGAGTAACACTGAAGCTTTCTTT.

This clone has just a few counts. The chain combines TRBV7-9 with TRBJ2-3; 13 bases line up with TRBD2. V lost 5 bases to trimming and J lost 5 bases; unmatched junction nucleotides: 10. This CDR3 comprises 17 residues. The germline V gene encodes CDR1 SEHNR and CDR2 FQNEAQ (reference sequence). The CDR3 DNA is TGTGCCAGCAGCCCTAAAGGACTAGCGGGAGTAAGAGATACGCAGTATTTT. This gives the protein CASSPKGLAGVRDTQYF.

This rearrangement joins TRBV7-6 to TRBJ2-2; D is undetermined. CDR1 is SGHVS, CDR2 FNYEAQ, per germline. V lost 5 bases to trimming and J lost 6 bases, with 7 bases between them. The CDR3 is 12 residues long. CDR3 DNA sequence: TGTGCCAGCAGCCACTCGGCCGGGGAGCTGTTTTTT. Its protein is CASSHSAGELFF.

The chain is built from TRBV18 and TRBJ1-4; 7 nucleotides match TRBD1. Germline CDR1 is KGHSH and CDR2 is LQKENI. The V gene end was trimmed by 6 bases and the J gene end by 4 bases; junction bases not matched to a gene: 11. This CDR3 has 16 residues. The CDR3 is CASSRDRVTINEKLFF. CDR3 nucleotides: TGTGCCAGCTCTCGAGACAGGGTTACTATTAATGAAAAACTGTTTTTT. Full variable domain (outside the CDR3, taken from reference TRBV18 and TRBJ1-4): NAGVMQNPRHLVRRRGQEARLRCSPMKGHSHVYWYRQLPEEGLKFMVYLQKENIIDESGMPKERFSAEFPKEGPSILRIQQVVRGDSAAYFCASSRDRVTINEKLFFGSGTQLSVL.

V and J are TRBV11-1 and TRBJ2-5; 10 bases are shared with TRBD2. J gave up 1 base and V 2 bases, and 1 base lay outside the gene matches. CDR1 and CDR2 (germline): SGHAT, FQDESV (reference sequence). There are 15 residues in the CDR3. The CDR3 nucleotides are TGTGCCAGCAGCTTAAGCGGGGGGGTCCAAGAGACCCAGTACTTC. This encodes CASSLSGGVQETQYF. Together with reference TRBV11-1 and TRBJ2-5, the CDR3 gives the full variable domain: EAEVAQSPRYKITEKSQAVAFWCDPISGHATLYWYRQILGQGPELLVQFQDESVVDDSQLPKDRFSAERLKGVDSTLKIQPAELGDSAMYLCASSLSGGVQETQYFGPGTRLLVL.

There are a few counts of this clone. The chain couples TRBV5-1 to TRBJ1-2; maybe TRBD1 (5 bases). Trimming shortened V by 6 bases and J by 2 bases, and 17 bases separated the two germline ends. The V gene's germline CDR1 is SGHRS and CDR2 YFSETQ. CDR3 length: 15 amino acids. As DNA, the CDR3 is TGCGCCAGCACTTCCGCCGGCGGGGCCAACTATGGCTACACCTTC. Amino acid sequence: CASTSAGGANYGYTF.

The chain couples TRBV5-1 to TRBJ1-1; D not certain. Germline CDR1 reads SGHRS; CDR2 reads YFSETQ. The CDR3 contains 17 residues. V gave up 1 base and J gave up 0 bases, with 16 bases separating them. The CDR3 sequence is CASSLRSGRNMNTEAFF. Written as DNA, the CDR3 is TGCGCCAGCAGCTTGAGGTCGGGGAGGAACATGAACACTGAAGCTTTCTTT.

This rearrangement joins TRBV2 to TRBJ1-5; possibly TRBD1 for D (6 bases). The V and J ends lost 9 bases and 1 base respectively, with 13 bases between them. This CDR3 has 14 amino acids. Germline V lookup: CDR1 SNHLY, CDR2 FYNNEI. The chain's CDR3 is CASTSDRSNQPQHF. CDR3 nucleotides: TGTGCCAGTACCTCGGACAGAAGCAATCAGCCCCAGCATTTT.

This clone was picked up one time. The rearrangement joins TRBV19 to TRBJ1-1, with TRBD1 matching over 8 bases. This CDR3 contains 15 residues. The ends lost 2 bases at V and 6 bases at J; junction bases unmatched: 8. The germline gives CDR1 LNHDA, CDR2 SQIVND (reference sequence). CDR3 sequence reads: CASSITYTGGAEAFF. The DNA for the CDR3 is TGTGCCAGTAGTATAACGTACACAGGGGGGGCTGAAGCTTTCTTT.

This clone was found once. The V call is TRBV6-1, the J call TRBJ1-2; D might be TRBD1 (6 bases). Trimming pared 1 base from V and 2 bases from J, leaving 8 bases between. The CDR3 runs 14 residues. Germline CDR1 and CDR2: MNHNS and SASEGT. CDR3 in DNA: TGTGCCAGCAGTGAAGGAGGGACAAACTATGGCTACACCTTC. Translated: CASSEGGTNYGYTF.

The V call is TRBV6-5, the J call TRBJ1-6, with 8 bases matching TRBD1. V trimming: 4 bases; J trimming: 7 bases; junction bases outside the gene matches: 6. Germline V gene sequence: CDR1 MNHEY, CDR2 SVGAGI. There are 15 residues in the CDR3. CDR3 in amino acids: CASSSRQGTNSPLHF. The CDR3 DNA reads TGTGCCAGCAGTTCCCGACAGGGGACCAATTCACCCCTCCACTTT.

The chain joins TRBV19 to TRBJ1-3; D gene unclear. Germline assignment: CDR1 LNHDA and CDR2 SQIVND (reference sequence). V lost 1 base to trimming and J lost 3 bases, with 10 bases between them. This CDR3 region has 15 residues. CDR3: CASSIGGSVGNTIYF. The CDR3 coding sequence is TGTGCCAGTAGTATAGGAGGGTCGGTTGGAAACACCATATATTTT.

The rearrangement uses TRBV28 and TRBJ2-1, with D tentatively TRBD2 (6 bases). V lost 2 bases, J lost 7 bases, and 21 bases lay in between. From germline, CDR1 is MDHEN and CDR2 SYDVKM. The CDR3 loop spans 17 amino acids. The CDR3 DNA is TGTGCCAGCAGTTTACTCTCTGGCGGGGCCTCGGGGAATGAGCAGTTCTTC. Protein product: CASSLLSGGASGNEQFF.

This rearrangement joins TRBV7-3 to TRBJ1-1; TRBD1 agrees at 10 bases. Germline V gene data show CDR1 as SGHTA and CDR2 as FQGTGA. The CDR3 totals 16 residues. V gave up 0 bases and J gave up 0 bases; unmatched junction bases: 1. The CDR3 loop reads CASSLTGTGVNTEAFF. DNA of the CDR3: TGTGCCAGCAGCTTAACAGGGACAGGGGTGAACACTGAAGCTTTCTTT. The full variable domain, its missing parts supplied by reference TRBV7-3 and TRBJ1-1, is GAGVSQTPSNKVTEKGKYVELRCDPISGHTALYWYRQSLGQGPEFLIYFQGTGAADDSGLPNDRFFAVRPEGSVSTLKIQRTERGDSAVYLCASSLTGTGVNTEAFFGQGTRLTVV.

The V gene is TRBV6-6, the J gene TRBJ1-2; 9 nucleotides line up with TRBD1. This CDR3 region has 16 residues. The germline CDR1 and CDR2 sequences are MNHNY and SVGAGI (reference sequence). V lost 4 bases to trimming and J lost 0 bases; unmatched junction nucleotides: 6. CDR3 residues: CASSSGQGSANYGYTF. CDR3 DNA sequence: TGTGCCAGCAGTTCGGGACAGGGCTCAGCTAACTATGGCTACACCTTC.

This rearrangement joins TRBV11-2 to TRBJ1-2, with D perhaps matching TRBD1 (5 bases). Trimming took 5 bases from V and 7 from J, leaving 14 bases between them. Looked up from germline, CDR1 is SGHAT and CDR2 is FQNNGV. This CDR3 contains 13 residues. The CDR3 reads CASSNRQSLGYTF. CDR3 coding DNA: TGTGCCAGCAGCAACCGACAGAGCCTTGGCTACACCTTC. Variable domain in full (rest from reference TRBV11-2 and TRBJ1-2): EAGVAQSPRYKIIEKRQSVAFWCNPISGHATLYWYQQILGQGPKLLIQFQNNGVVDDSQLPKDRFSAERLKGVDSTLKIQPAKLEDSAVYLCASSNRQSLGYTFGSGTRLTVV.

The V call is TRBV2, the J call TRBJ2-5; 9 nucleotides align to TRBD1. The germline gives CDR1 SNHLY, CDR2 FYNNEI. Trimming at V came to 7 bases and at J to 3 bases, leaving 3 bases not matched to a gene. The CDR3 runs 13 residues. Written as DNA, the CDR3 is TGTGCCAGCATGGGACAGGGAAAAGAGACCCAGTACTTC. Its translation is CASMGQGKETQYF. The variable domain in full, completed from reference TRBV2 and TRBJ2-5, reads EPEVTQTPSHQVTQMGQEVILRCVPISNHLYFYWYRQILGQKVEFLVSFYNNEISEKSEIFDDQFSVERPDGSNFTLKIRSTKLEDSAMYFCASMGQGKETQYFGPGTRLLVL.

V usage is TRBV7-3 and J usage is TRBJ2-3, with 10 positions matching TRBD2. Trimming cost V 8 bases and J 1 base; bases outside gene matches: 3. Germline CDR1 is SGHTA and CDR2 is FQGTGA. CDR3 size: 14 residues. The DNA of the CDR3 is TGTGCCAGCGCTAGCGGGGGACGCACAGATACGCAGTATTTT. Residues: CASASGGRTDTQYF.

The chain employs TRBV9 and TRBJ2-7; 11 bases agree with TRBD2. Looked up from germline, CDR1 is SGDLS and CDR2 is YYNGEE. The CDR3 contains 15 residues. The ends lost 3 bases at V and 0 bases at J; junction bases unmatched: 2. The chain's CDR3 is CASSGTSGSSYEQYF. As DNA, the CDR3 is TGTGCCAGCAGCGGAACTAGCGGGAGCTCCTACGAGCAGTACTTC.

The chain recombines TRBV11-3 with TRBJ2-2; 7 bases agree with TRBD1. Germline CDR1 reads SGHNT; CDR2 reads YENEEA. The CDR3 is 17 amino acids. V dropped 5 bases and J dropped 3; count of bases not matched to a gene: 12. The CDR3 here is CASSPNSQGSDTGELFF. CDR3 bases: TGTGCCAGCAGCCCCAACTCACAGGGGTCCGACACCGGGGAGCTGTTTTTT. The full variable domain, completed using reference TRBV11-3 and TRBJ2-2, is EAGVVQSPRYKIIEKKQPVAFWCNPISGHNTLYWYLQNLGQGPELLIRYENEEAVDDSQLPKDRFSAERLKGVDSTLKIQPAELGDSAVYLCASSPNSQGSDTGELFFGEGSRLTVL.

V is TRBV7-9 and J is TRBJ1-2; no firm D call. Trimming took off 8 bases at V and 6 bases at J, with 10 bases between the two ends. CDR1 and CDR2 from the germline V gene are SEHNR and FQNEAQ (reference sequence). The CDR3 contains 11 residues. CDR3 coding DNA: TGTGCCAGCCCGGAGCTTAATGGCTACACCTTC. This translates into CASPELNGYTF.

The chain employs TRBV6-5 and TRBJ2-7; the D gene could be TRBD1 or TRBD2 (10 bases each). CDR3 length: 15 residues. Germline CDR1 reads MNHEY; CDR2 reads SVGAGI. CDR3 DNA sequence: TGTGCCAGCAGTTTTCCGGGACAGGGGCTAGCGGGAGAAGTGGTC. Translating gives CASSFPGQGLAGEVV.

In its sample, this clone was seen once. The CDR3 region is CASSQDVRGRLEDTEAFF. Written as DNA, the CDR3 is TGCGCCAGCAGCCAAGATGTCAGGGGGCGATTGGAAGACACTGAAGCTTTCTTT. V is TRBV4-3 and J is TRBJ1-1; 8 nucleotides agree with TRBD1. V lost 0 bases, J lost 3 bases, and 12 bases stayed unmatched. Germline V gives CDR1 LGHNA, CDR2 YSLEER. The CDR3 has 18 residues.